This TCR beta chain was identified during a study of T cell repertoires in cytomegalovirus infection. Germline-derived CDR1 and CDR2 are MNHEY and SVGAGI. The CDR3 sequence is 16 residues long. J was trimmed by 4 bases and V by 0 bases; bases with no gene match: 6. TCRdb redid the calling of the reads with MiXCR, one entry per CDR3 protein. The sample includes hundreds of thousands of distinct CDR3 sequences, less than 40% of them seen just once. The receptor was isolated from a human donor in good health (CMV status not recorded). Some clones in this sample may be carry-over from other donors' samples. The sample was PBMCs. The rearrangement links TRBV6-5 to TRBJ2-1; the match to TRBD2 covers 7 bases. The CDR3 DNA follows: TGTGCCAGCAGTTACTCGCGGGGGATAGGTTACAATGAGCAGTTCTTC. Its translation is CASSYSRGIGYNEQFF.